This T cell receptor (beta chain) is from a study of T cells in Graves' hyperthyroidism and ophthalmopathy. V was clipped by 7 bases and J by 4 bases; unmatched bases: 8. The length of the CDR3 is 15 residues. CDR1 and CDR2 (germline): SNHLY, FYNNEI. There were TCR beta CDR3 regions amplified from RNA transcripts. A first-round RT-PCR of the TCR CDR3 used the HTBI primer set. Using its own MiXCR run on the multiplex PCR reads, TCRdb lists one record per CDR3 protein. The data show over 400,000 distinct CDR3 sequences, about 20% seen once. This clonotype was counted only a few times. Its cognate antigen is unknown. Not enrolled were patients with uncontrolled infection, other autoimmune disease, pregnancy or lactation. Diagnoses were established using clinical symptoms, serum thyroxine and TRAb, thyroid ultrasound and orbital computed tomography. Study findings and constraints: The model predicted ophthalmopathy a median approximately seven months before onset. Among clonotypes expanded in thyroid above 0.001, most were also found in blood.

The sample consisted of blood. The sequence came from a woman aged 70-85 years with Graves' ophthalmopathy. This sequence joins TRBV2 and TRBJ2-3; 10 bases fit TRBD1. CDR3: CASTRNGQGADTQYF. Written as DNA, the CDR3 is TGTGCCAGCACCAGAAACGGACAGGGGGCAGATACGCAGTATTTT.